The clone carrying this TCR beta chain appeared a few times. The data stem from a study of blood T cell repertoires in COVID-19. Two negative PCRs, clearance, or symptom resolution had been documented for recovered Cohort 3 donors. The CDR3 covers 15 residues. V lost 4 bases and J lost 4; bases outside the gene matches: 10. The germline gives CDR1 SGHRS, CDR2 YFSETQ. Clones were read by immunoSEQ multiplex PCR, and TCRdb kept only the in-frame ones, dropping some. The sample lists approximately 170,000 clones, about 91% occurring once. The TCR sequence derives from a woman between 18 and 29 years old who had recovered from COVID-19. V gene TRBV5-1 combines with J gene TRBJ2-5; 7 bases line up with TRBD2. What was sequenced was PBMCs or T cells enriched from blood (not recorded which). CDR3 sequence reads: CASSPWTRSRETQYF. DNA for the CDR3: TGCGCCAGCAGCCCGTGGACTAGATCGAGAGAGACCCAGTACTTC.